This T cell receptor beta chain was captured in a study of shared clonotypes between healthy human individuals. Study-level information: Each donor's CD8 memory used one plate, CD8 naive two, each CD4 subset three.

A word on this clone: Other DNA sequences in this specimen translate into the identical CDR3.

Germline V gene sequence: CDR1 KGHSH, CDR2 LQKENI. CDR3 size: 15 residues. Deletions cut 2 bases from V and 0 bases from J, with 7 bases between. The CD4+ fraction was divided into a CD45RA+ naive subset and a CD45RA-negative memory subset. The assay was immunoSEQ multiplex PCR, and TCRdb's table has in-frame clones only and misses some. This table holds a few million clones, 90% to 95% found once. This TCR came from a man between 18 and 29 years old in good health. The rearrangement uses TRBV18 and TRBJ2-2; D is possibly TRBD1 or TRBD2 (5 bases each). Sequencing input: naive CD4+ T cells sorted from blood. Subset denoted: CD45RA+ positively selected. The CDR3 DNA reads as TGTGCCAGCTCACCAGGGGGTACGAACACCGGGGAGCTGTTTTTT. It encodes CASSPGGTNTGELFF.